This T cell receptor beta chain emerged from a study of cytomegalovirus exposure and HLA in healthy donors (dated by TCRdb to about 2017). A note on the overall study: An earlier analysis of several hundred of the donors reported 250 to 350 Gb of sequence data and 117 million unique TCR beta sequences obtained from roughly 170 million T cells. Around 330 gigabases of sequencing data and roughly 81 million unique TCR sequences made up an early release that covered 640 HLA-typed donors. Of the roughly 400 genotyped donors, over 80% were placed in the genetic ancestry cluster associated with self-reported Caucasian donors. The study aimed to test whether cataloging public T cell receptors could reveal signatures of past pathogen exposure. The study profiled the T cell repertoires of more than 500 subjects by immunosequencing and related them to cytomegalovirus serostatus. Besides the first cohort of approximately 710 subjects, a separate validation cohort made up of around 120 different subjects was used. The study combined high-throughput TCR immunosequencing, statistical association of individual TCRs with disease status, and machine learning to predict cytomegalovirus infection status. In a later analysis, previously published TCR beta repertoires from 666 donors were re-analyzed and high-resolution HLA genotyping was added so that TCR occurrence patterns could be studied. In the later analysis, no new phenotypic data were used to find candidate immune exposures; instead, reliance was placed on TCR beta sequences and their occurrence across donors. An earlier analysis of around 580 of the donors used high-throughput TCR beta sequencing to judge whether each TCR beta V gene segment behaved as functional or pseudogenic. Donor age, sex, ethnicity and CMV serostatus were compiled alongside the repertoire data. In a later genetic analysis, genome-wide SNP genotypes for 398 of the 666 donors were used, and that subset was treated as a discovery cohort. Every repertoire in the discovery cohort had been generated on one and the same sequencing platform. HLA typing covered class I and class II loci at four-digit resolution. The number of donors typed differed by locus, with about 629-630 for A, B, C, DRB1 and DQB1, roughly 520 for DQA1, approximately 570 for DPA1, and 450 to 480 for DPB1. Because of strong linkage in the cohort, 4 to 6 DR-DQ haplotypes were treated as single units for association and clustering. Across some 400 genotyped donors of the cohort, an average of approximately 240,000 unique TCR beta nucleotide sequences per donor were sequenced, and 15% to 20% of those sequences were non-productive. The paper's findings and limits, for the study overall: A cluster of highly shared sequence variants was judged likely to represent a technical artifact of the sequencing pipeline. Most CMV-associated TCR beta chains appeared to be HLA-restricted in a later analysis, and the HLA associations seemed to be driven largely by CMV exposure. Broadly in line with IMGT annotations, most TCR beta V segments showed up in productive rearrangements about 87% or about 30% of the time in an earlier analysis of 450 to 750 of the donors. Compared with equally common non-associated chains, HLA-associated TCR beta chains in a later analysis were more clonally expanded and had lower generation probabilities. A later genetic analysis reported fewer N-insertions in productive TCRs among donors in an Asian-associated ancestry cluster than the roughly 700-donor mean. Sequencing depth was assumed to be roughly uniform across donors in the presence/absence analyses, though that assumption may not hold. HLA typing was unavailable for some donors at each locus, so association tests used only the typed subset. For the cohort, immune exposure information was limited to CMV serostatus. According to a later analysis, TCR association rates differed among HLA loci, with DRB1 alleles showing the most associated TCRs and HLA-C alleles showing the fewest. Because counts were too low, more than 15 rarely observed V segments, including chromosome 9 orphons, were left out of the earlier analysis of some 600 of the donors. Correlated functional status among segregating V segments might reflect linkage disequilibrium, but an unknown experimental factor could not be ruled out. Strong co-occurrence of HLA alleles, especially DR and DQ, made assigning TCR associations to individual alleles difficult. A later genetic analysis associated a missense DCLRE1C variant with V-gene and J-gene trimming of TCR beta chains, and an independent cohort replicated the association. While some public TCRs were present in many individuals, most TCR sequences turned up only very rarely across donors. A few of the identified cytomegalovirus-associated TCR beta chains were confirmed in vitro to be specific for cytomegalovirus antigens. Specific HLA alleles were associated with 16,951 TCR beta sequences at a false discovery rate of 0.05 in a later analysis. A total of fewer than 200 TCR beta chains were listed by the study as associated with cytomegalovirus. This cohort had only TCR beta chains sequenced, and the lack of alpha or paired-chain data limited which features could be detected. Some IMGT-functional V segments, including TRBV6-2 and TRBV6-3, could not be told apart with the 87-base-pair reads, so those segments were excluded. According to a later analysis, parvovirus B19, influenza, CMV and Epstein-Barr virus appeared linked to several top co-occurrence clusters. The classifier was reported to diagnose cytomegalovirus status with high specificity and sensitivity in both the original and validation cohorts. A further reported finding was that TCR beta sequences accurately predicted the HLA-A and HLA-B alleles for most subjects in the first cohort. The authors suggested that the approach could potentially be extended to other disease states and immunological phenotypes.

The germline V gene (reference sequence) provides CDR1 LNHDA and CDR2 SQIVND. Trimming costs V 4 bases and J 5 bases, and their ends lie 20 bases apart. CDR3 length: 16 amino acids, cysteine to phenylalanine. The retained sequence is limited to the CDR3, 48 bases, with the frame set at the first base. Libraries came from the immunoSEQ multiplex PCR assay. For the multiplex PCR, a mixture combining 60 forward primers for TCR Vbeta segments and 13 reverse primers for TCR Jbeta segments was used. The CDR3 region of rearranged TCR beta genes was amplified from genomic DNA by a multiplex PCR assay. The Illumina HiSeq System was used to sequence the amplified TCR beta libraries as 87-base-pair reads. From the authors' description of their analysis: Across the 500 to 700 repertoires, a later analysis counted roughly 84 million unique TCR beta chains, roughly 11 million of which were shared by at least two donors. Raw reads were error-corrected and collapsed into unique sequences by a nearest-neighbor algorithm in which closely related sequences were merged to remove PCR and sequencing errors. To assign V, D and J gene segments, CDR3 sequences were aligned to IMGT reference sequences. For a sequence to be retained, a match of at least six nucleotides was required to both a V gene segment and a J gene segment. Rearrangements were called productive when the CDR3 lacked stop codons and stayed in frame with V and J; all others were non-productive. CDR3 was defined by IMGT convention, running from the second conserved V-encoded cysteine to the conserved J-encoded phenylalanine. The earlier analysis of about 560 of the donors excluded any sequence lacking an unambiguous match to a single V gene segment. In an earlier analysis of 450 to 750 of the donors, a V segment was called functional when productive rearrangements were above 56.7%, and segregating when the standard deviation between donors exceeded 5%. A statistical classification framework was built for diagnosing cytomegalovirus status from the catalog of TCR beta chain sequences. In a later analysis, V and J genes were assigned by comparing TCR nucleotide sequences against IMGT/GENE-DB human TR gene sequences. Using the TCRdist pipeline, a later analysis assigned CDR3 sequences along with most-parsimonious VDJ recombination scenarios. In a later analysis, each TCR beta chain was defined by its CDR3 amino acid sequence together with its V-gene family, and reads lacking a unique V-gene family were excluded. In a later analysis, 500 to 700 highly shared, low-generation-probability nucleotide sequences were removed to address suspected cross-contamination and a sequencing artifact. For each public chain, a later analysis derived a clonal expansion index from normalized ranks of inferred template counts within each repertoire. In a later analysis, generation probabilities were computed using a VDJ recombination model fitted to out-of-frame rearrangements, and the results were checked against IGoR. In a later analysis, hypergeometric tests were used to score TCR-TCR, TCR-HLA and TCR-CMV co-occurrence, with a repertoire-size bias correction applied to TCR pairs. False discovery rates were estimated in a later analysis by permuting HLA or CMV assignments 20 times. In a later analysis, co-occurring TCRs were grouped using DBSCAN, with TCRdist sequence similarity added in when clustering inside HLA-allele-positive subsets. Repertoires with fewer than 30,000 or more than 120,000 public chains, plus five repertoires with anomalous nucleotide sharing, were excluded from co-occurrence clustering. What TCRdb holds here is the immuneACCESS table cut down to in-frame rearrangements. Part of the clones is not present; checked against another copy, under half of the missing clones reflect an unresolved V gene, and the others are unexplained. V and J calls and clone size follow that table, whereas D and trimming were derived from the DNA. This sample gives 170,000 or so clones in total; 65% to 85% of them show up just once. Around 5.8% of the sample is in the top ten clones.

This clone was seen only a few times. No antigen is known for it. Per-base qualities were not stored, and no clone one base away is much larger. The cohort consisted of 600 to 750 healthy bone marrow donors. All cohort members were sampled while nominally healthy, although unrecorded immune exposures were likely present. The donor tested CMV seropositive, placing the donor among the roughly 300 seropositive members of the cohort. Every donor gave a peripheral blood sample, and the peripheral blood mononuclear cells from that sample were used for TCR beta sequencing. The Qiagen DNeasy Blood Extraction Kit was used to extract genomic DNA from the blood cell samples.

The sequence derives from a male donor in good health and CMV-seropositive. The sample consisted of PBMCs. This chain joins TRBV19 to TRBJ1-1, and the D gene may be TRBD1, 6 bases matching. The nucleotides are TGTGCCAGTAGTAAGTCCCCCGGTCAGGGGAAGACTGAAGCTTTCTTT. This is translated as CASSKSPGQGKTEAFF.